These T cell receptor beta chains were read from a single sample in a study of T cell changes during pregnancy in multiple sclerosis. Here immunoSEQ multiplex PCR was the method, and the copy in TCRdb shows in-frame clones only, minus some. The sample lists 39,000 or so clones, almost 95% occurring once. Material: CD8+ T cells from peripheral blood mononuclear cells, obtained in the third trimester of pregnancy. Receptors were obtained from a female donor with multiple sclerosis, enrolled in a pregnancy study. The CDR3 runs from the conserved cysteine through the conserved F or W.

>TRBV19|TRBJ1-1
CASSIGTGGITEAFF
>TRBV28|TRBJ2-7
CASSTSGRFYEQYF
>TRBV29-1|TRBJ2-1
CSVEGVASGTYNEQFF
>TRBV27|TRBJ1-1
CASSFAFGANTEAFF
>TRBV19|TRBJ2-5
CASSIPREGRETQYF
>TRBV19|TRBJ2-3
CASSIGPAVNSASTDTQYF
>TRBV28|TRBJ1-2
CASSAGSYGYTF
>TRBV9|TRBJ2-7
CASSVDGGGAWEQYF
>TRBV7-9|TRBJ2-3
CASSSTGTSGPSPTDTQYF
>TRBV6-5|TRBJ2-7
CASSPPGTLYEQYF
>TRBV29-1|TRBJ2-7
CSVEGTYSYEQYF
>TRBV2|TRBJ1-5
CASSPGQGAWQPQHF
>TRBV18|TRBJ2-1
CASSPLAGAYNEQFF
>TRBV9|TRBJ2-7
CASSVTGVDEQYF
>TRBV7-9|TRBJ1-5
CASSLDKKPQHF
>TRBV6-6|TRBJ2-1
CAAFGRGEQFF
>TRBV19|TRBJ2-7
CAVGWAYEQYF
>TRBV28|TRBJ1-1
CASSSLAEAFF
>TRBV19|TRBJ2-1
CASNSRLAGTNEQFF
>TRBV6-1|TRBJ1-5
CASSEAGLNQPQHF
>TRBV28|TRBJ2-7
CASSDRGLGEQYF
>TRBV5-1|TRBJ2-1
CASSGQGLNDNEQFF
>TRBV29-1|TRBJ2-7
CSVEDQVGPDYEQYF
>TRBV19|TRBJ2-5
CASSPSGLARFVGTQYF
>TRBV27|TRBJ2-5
CASRVTGGFETQYF
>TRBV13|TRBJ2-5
CASSLEGAQETQYF
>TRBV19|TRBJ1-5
CASSAAMGRSNQPQHF
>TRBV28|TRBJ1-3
CASSLGTGGGNTIYF
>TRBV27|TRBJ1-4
CASSTQGWSEKLFF
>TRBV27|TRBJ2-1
CASSLIPGGLYNEQFF
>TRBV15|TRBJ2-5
CATSRETKDGNQETQYF
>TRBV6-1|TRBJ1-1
CASSVDGVGTEAFF
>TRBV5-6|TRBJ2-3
CASSSRTSGSVDTQYF
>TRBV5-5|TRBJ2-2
CASSLVWEGGITGELFF
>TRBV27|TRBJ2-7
CASSLSGSYEQYF
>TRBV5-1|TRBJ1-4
CASSLAETQGEVEKLFF
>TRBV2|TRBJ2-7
CASSEASSGRYEQYF
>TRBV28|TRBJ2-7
CASRLTGAGSEQYF
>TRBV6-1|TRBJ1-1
CASSGRGNTEAFF
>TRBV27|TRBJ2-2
CASSPSTSGRGSGELFF
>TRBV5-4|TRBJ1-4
CASSLGGGEKLFF
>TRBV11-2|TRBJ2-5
CASSLWPGGQETQYF
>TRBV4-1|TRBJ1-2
CASSQPDRAGYGYTF
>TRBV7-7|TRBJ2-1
CASSLEVGGNNEQFF
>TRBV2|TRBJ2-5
CASIDPQQAQETQYF
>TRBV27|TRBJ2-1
CASSLSGSSYNEQFF
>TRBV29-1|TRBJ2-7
CSVGEAGAYEQYF
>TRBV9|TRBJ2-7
CASSVGPGGTYEQYF
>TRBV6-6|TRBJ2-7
CASSYGLAVYEQYF
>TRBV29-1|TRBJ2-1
CSAGGGDYFNNEQFF
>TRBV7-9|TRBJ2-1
CASSYDNEQFF
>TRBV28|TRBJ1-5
CASSLTTGLRQPQHF